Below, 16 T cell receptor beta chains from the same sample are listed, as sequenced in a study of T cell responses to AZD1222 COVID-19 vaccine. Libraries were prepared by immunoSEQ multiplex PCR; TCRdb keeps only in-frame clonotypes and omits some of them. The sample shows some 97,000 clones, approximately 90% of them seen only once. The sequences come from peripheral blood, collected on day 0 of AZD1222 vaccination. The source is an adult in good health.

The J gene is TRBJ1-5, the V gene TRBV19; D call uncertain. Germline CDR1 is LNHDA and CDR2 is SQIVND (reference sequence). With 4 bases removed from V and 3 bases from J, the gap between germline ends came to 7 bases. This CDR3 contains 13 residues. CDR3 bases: TGTGCCAGTAGTAGGGGAAACAATCAGCCCCAGCATTTT. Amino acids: CASSRGNNQPQHF.

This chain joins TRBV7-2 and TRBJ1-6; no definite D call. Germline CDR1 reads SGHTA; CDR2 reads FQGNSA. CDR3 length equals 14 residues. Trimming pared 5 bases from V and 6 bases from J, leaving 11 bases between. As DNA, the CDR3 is TGTGCCAGCAGCCGGGAATCGAGTAATTCACCCCTCCACTTT. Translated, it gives CASSRESSNSPLHF.

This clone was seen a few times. The CDR3 DNA is TGTGCCAGCAGTTTATCCCCCAGCCCCCGGGGAGACACCATATATTTT. Amino acids: CASSLSPSPRGDTIYF. The genes are TRBV6-5 and TRBJ1-3; no clear D. Germline-derived CDR1 and CDR2 are MNHEY and SVGAGI. With 4 bases removed from V and 8 bases from J, the gap between germline ends came to 21 bases. This CDR3 is 16 amino acids long.

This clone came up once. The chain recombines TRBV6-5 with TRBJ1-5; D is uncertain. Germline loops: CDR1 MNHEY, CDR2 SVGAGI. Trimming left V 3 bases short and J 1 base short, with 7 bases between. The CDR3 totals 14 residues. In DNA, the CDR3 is TGTGCCAGCAGTTATGTAGGGAGCAATCAGCCCCAGCATTTT. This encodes CASSYVGSNQPQHF.

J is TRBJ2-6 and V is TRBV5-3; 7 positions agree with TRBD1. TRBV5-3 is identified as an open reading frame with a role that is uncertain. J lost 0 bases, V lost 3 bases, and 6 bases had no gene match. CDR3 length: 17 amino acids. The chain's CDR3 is CARSSGQADSGANVLTF. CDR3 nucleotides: TGTGCCAGAAGCTCAGGACAGGCGGACTCTGGGGCCAACGTCCTGACTTTC.

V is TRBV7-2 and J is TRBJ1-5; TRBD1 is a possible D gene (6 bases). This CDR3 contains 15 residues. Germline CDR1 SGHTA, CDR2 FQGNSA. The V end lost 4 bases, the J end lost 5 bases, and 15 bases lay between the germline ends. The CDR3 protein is CASSSSSGTHQPQHF. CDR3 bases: TGTGCCAGCAGCTCCAGTTCAGGGACACATCAGCCCCAGCATTTT. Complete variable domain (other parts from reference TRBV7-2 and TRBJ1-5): GAGVSQSPSNKVTEKGKDVELRCDPISGHTALYWYRQSLGQGLEFLIYFQGNSAPDKSGLPSDRFSAERTGGSVSTLTIQRTQQEDSAVYLCASSSSSGTHQPQHFGDGTRLSIL.

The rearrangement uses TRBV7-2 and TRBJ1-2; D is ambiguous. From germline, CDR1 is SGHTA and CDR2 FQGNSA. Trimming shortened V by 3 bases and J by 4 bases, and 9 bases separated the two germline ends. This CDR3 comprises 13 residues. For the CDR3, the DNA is TGTGCCAGCAGCTTCGGTCCGGGCTATGGCTACACCTTC. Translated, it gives CASSFGPGYGYTF.

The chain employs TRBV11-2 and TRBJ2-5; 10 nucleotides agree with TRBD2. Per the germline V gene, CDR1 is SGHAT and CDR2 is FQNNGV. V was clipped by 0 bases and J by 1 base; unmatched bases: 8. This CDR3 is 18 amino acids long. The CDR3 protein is CASSLELAGGSLQETQYF. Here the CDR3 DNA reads TGTGCCAGCAGCTTAGAATTAGCGGGGGGTTCCCTCCAAGAGACCCAGTACTTC.

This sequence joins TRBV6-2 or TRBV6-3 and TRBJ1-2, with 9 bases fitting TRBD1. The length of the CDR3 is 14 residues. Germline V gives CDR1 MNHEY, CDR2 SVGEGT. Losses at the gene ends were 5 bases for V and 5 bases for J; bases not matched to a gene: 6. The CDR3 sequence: CASSTPGQGYGYTF. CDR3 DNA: TGTGCCAGCAGTACCCCGGGACAGGGATATGGCTACACCTTC.

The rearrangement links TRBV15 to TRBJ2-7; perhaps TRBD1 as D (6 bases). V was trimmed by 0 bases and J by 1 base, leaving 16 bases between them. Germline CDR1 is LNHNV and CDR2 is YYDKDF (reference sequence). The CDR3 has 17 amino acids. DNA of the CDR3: TGTGCCACCAGCAGAGATTACCAGGGGCCACAATCCTACGAGCAGTACTTC. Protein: CATSRDYQGPQSYEQYF.

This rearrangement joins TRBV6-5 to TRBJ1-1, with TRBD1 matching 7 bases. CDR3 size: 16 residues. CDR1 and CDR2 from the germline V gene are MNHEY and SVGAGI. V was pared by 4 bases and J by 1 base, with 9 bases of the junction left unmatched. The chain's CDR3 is CASSSNRGWGNTEAFF. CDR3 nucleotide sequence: TGTGCCAGCAGTTCGAACAGGGGATGGGGGAACACTGAAGCTTTCTTT.

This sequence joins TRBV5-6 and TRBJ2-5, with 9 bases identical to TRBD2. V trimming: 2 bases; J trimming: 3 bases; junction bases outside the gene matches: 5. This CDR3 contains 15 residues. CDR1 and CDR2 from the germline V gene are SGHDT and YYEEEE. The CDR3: CASSFSLAGEETQYF. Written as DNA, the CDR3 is TGTGCCAGCAGCTTTTCACTAGCGGGCGAAGAGACCCAGTACTTC. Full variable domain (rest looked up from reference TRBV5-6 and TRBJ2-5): DAGVTQSPTHLIKTRGQQVTLRCSPKSGHDTVSWYQQALGQGPQFIFQYYEEEERQRGNFPDRFSGHQFPNYSSELNVNALLLGDSALYLCASSFSLAGEETQYFGPGTRLLVL.

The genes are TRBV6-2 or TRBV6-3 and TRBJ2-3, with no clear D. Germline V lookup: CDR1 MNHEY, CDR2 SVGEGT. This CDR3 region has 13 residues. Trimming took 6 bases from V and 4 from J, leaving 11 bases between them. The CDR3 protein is CASSPGLPDTQYF. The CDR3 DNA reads TGTGCCAGCAGCCCAGGCCTTCCAGATACGCAGTATTTT.

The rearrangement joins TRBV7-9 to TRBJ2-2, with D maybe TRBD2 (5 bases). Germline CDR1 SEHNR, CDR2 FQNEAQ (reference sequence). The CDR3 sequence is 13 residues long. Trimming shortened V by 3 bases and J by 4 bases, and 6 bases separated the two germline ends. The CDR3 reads CASSLGATGELFF. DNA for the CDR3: TGTGCCAGCAGCTTGGGAGCCACCGGGGAGCTGTTTTTT.

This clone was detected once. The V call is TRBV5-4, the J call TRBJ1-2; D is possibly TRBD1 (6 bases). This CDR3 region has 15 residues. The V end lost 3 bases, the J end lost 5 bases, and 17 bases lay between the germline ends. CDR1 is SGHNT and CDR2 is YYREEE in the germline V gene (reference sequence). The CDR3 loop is CASSSNRALRYGYTF. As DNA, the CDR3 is TGTGCCAGCAGCTCTAACAGGGCCCTGAGGTATGGCTACACCTTC.

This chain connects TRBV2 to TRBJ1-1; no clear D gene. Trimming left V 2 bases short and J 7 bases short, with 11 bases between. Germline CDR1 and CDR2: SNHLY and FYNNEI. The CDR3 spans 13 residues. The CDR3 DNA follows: TGTGCCAGCAGTGAATACGTCCCTCTTGAAGCTTTCTTT. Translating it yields CASSEYVPLEAFF.